Listed below are T cell receptor beta chains from one sample, sequenced in a study of blood T cell repertoires in COVID-19. The data were produced by immunoSEQ multiplex PCR, yet TCRdb's version contains in-frame clones alone and is incomplete. The sample gives approximately 69,000 clones, around 81% of which show up once; approximately 22% is in the top ten. Sequences were obtained from peripheral blood. These receptors originate from a woman aged 70-85 years with acute or convalescent COVID-19. Both conserved end residues are part of each CDR3. D genes are given only for firm matches. Some rows have no size entry. The others give once, few or many, or a class for an expanded clone.

clone size: NA; D gene: NA; J gene: TRBJ1-3; V gene: TRBV7-7; CDR3 DNA: TGTGCCAGCAGCTTGGGGCCAACGGGCTCTGGAAACACCATATATTTT; CDR3 protein: CASSLGPTGSGNTIYF
clone size: once; D gene: TRBD1; J gene: TRBJ1-1; V gene: TRBV27; CDR3 DNA: TGTGCCAGCAGTTTTGGGGGCAGGGGGCTACTCGAGAACACTGAAGCTTTCTTT; CDR3 protein: CASSFGGRGLLENTEAFF
clone size: NA; D gene: TRBD1; J gene: TRBJ2-7; V gene: TRBV7-2; CDR3 DNA: TGTGCCAGCAGCTACCGACCTGGGGGGACAGGGGTATCCTACGAGCAGTACTTC; CDR3 protein: CASSYRPGGTGVSYEQYF
clone size: few; D gene: NA; J gene: TRBJ1-3; V gene: TRBV7-9; CDR3 DNA: TGTGCCAGCACCCCAGAGGGCTCTGGAAACACCATATATTTT; CDR3 protein: CASTPEGSGNTIYF
clone size: NA; D gene: TRBD2; J gene: TRBJ2-3; V gene: TRBV19; CDR3 DNA: TGTGCCAGTAGTATCGGCACTAGCGGGAGTAGGACAGATACGCAGTATTTT; CDR3 protein: CASSIGTSGSRTDTQYF
clone size: NA; D gene: TRBD2; J gene: TRBJ2-7; V gene: TRBV14; CDR3 DNA: TGTGCCAGCAGCCCTCCGGGGGGAGACGAGCAGTACTTC; CDR3 protein: CASSPPGGDEQYF
clone size: NA; D gene: TRBD1; J gene: TRBJ2-2; V gene: TRBV5-5; CDR3 DNA: TGTGCCAGCAGCCGGGACAGGGGGAACACCGGGGAGCTGTTTTTT; CDR3 protein: CASSRDRGNTGELFF
clone size: once; D gene: TRBD2; J gene: TRBJ2-6; V gene: TRBV5-4; CDR3 DNA: TGTGCCAGCAGCTTGGGACTAGCGGCCTCTGGGGCCAACGTCCTGACTTTC; CDR3 protein: CASSLGLAASGANVLTF
clone size: NA; D gene: NA; J gene: TRBJ1-2; V gene: TRBV4-1; CDR3 DNA: TGCGCCAGCAGCCAAGAAAGGACAGCTTGGGGCTATGGCTACACCTTC; CDR3 protein: CASSQERTAWGYGYTF
clone size: NA; D gene: TRBD1; J gene: TRBJ2-5; V gene: TRBV12-5; CDR3 DNA: TGTGCTAGTGCCATACAGGGGGGAGAGACCCAGTACTTC; CDR3 protein: CASAIQGGETQYF
clone size: NA; D gene: NA; J gene: TRBJ1-5; V gene: TRBV27; CDR3 DNA: TGTGCCAGCAGCCAGGGTGGGTTTAATCAGCCCCAGCATTTT; CDR3 protein: CASSQGGFNQPQHF
clone size: NA; D gene: TRBD1; J gene: TRBJ2-1; V gene: TRBV28; CDR3 DNA: TGTGCCAGCAGGACGGGACAGTGGCTCTACAATGAGCAGTTCTTC; CDR3 protein: CASRTGQWLYNEQFF
clone size: few; D gene: TRBD1; J gene: TRBJ1-5; V gene: TRBV5-8; CDR3 DNA: TGTGCCAGCAGCGCGGGACAGGGAGTCACTCAGCCCCAGCATTTT; CDR3 protein: CASSAGQGVTQPQHF
clone size: NA; D gene: TRBD2; J gene: TRBJ2-4; V gene: TRBV15; CDR3 DNA: TGTGCCACCAGCACCCGGACTAGCGGGAGATGGGAAGCCAAAAACATTCAGTACTTC; CDR3 protein: CATSTRTSGRWEAKNIQYF
clone size: few; D gene: NA; J gene: TRBJ2-1; V gene: TRBV2; CDR3 DNA: TGTGCCAGCGGGCGGGCAATCTACAATGAGCAGTTCTTC; CDR3 protein: CASGRAIYNEQFF
clone size: few; D gene: TRBD1; J gene: TRBJ1-2; V gene: TRBV6-5; CDR3 DNA: TGTGCCAGCAGTCGTACGGGACAGAACTATGGCTACACCTTC; CDR3 protein: CASSRTGQNYGYTF
clone size: NA; D gene: NA; J gene: TRBJ2-1; V gene: TRBV7-3; CDR3 DNA: TGTGCCAGCAGCTTAAACCTAGCGACCTACAATGAGCAGTTCTTC; CDR3 protein: CASSLNLATYNEQFF
clone size: NA; D gene: NA; J gene: TRBJ2-7; V gene: TRBV10-3; CDR3 DNA: TGTGCCATCAGTGAGCCGAGACAGCCCTACGAGCAGTACTTC; CDR3 protein: CAISEPRQPYEQYF
clone size: NA; D gene: NA; J gene: TRBJ2-2; V gene: TRBV7-3; CDR3 DNA: TGTGCCAGCAGCTTAAGCGGCCTGGGCACCGGGGAGCTGTTTTTT; CDR3 protein: CASSLSGLGTGELFF
clone size: NA; D gene: NA; J gene: TRBJ2-4; V gene: TRBV2; CDR3 DNA: TGTGCCAGCAGTGACTATGTCCGCCACCCTAACATTCAGTACTTC; CDR3 protein: CASSDYVRHPNIQYF
clone size: few; D gene: NA; J gene: TRBJ1-5; V gene: TRBV27; CDR3 DNA: TGTGCCAGCAGTTTATGGGGGGGCAAGCCCCAGCATTTT; CDR3 protein: CASSLWGGKPQHF
clone size: NA; D gene: NA; J gene: TRBJ2-4; V gene: TRBV7-9; CDR3 DNA: TGTGCCAGCAGCCCCGGGACTGTTGGGGCTTTAGCCAAAAACATTCAGTACTTC; CDR3 protein: CASSPGTVGALAKNIQYF
clone size: NA; D gene: NA; J gene: TRBJ1-4; V gene: TRBV18; CDR3 DNA: TGTGCCAGCTCACCGGGGAGGCGGTCAACTAATGAAAAACTGTTTTTT; CDR3 protein: CASSPGRRSTNEKLFF
clone size: NA; D gene: TRBD2; J gene: TRBJ2-7; V gene: TRBV28; CDR3 DNA: TGTGCCAGCCTGACTAGCGGGGGCTACGAGCAGTACTTC; CDR3 protein: CASLTSGGYEQYF
clone size: few; D gene: NA; J gene: TRBJ1-6; V gene: TRBV28; CDR3 DNA: TGTGCCAGCAGACTACAGGTCGGTAATTCACCCCTCCACTTT; CDR3 protein: CASRLQVGNSPLHF
clone size: NA; D gene: NA; J gene: TRBJ2-7; V gene: TRBV7-3; CDR3 DNA: TGTGCCAGCAGCTTAAGTGGGGGAGGCTACGAGCAGTACTTC; CDR3 protein: CASSLSGGGYEQYF
clone size: NA; D gene: TRBD2; J gene: TRBJ2-1; V gene: TRBV20-1; CDR3 DNA: TGCAGTGCTAATGACGGCGGGAGACCCTACAATGAGCAGTTCTTC; CDR3 protein: CSANDGGRPYNEQFF
clone size: NA; D gene: NA; J gene: TRBJ1-1; V gene: TRBV7-9; CDR3 DNA: TGTGCCAGCAGCTTATCGTTGGGGGCTACTCCAGGCACTGAAGCTTTCTTT; CDR3 protein: CASSLSLGATPGTEAFF
clone size: NA; D gene: NA; J gene: TRBJ2-7; V gene: TRBV4-2; CDR3 DNA: TGTGCCAGCAGCCATTCCCAGGATTACGAGCAGTACTTC; CDR3 protein: CASSHSQDYEQYF
clone size: NA; D gene: TRBD2; J gene: TRBJ2-1; V gene: TRBV6-5; CDR3 DNA: TGTGCCAGCAGTTACTCAAGCGGGAGGGCCAATGAGCAGTTCTTC; CDR3 protein: CASSYSSGRANEQFF
clone size: NA; D gene: TRBD2; J gene: TRBJ2-2; V gene: TRBV5-1; CDR3 DNA: TGCGCCAGCATAGGGACTAGCGGGGCGAACACCGGGGAGCTGTTTTTT; CDR3 protein: CASIGTSGANTGELFF
clone size: NA; D gene: TRBD1; J gene: TRBJ1-2; V gene: TRBV7-8; CDR3 DNA: TGTGCCAGCAGCCGCCGGGACAGGATAACTAACTATGGCTACACCTTC; CDR3 protein: CASSRRDRITNYGYTF
clone size: NA; D gene: NA; J gene: TRBJ2-3; V gene: TRBV28; CDR3 DNA: TGTGCCAGCAGTCCCTATACGGGAGGCACAGATACGCAGTATTTT; CDR3 protein: CASSPYTGGTDTQYF
clone size: NA; D gene: TRBD1; J gene: TRBJ1-2; V gene: TRBV28; CDR3 DNA: TGTGCCAGCAAACGGGACAGGGGATTTTATGGCTACACCTTC; CDR3 protein: CASKRDRGFYGYTF
clone size: few; D gene: NA; J gene: TRBJ1-1; V gene: TRBV28; CDR3 DNA: TGTGCCAGCAGTTGGGACTTCAACACTGAAGCTTTCTTT; CDR3 protein: CASSWDFNTEAFF
clone size: NA; D gene: NA; J gene: TRBJ1-5; V gene: TRBV3-1/TRBV3-2; CDR3 DNA: TGTGCCAGCAGCCAGGGACTGTCCGATCAGCCCCAGCATTTT; CDR3 protein: CASSQGLSDQPQHF
clone size: few; D gene: NA; J gene: TRBJ1-3; V gene: TRBV28; CDR3 DNA: TGTGCCAGCGTACAGAACTCTGGAAACACCATATATTTT; CDR3 protein: CASVQNSGNTIYF
clone size: NA; D gene: NA; J gene: TRBJ2-5; V gene: TRBV5-1; CDR3 DNA: TGCGCCAGCAGCCGCCCGGGGTGGGAGACCCAGTACTTC; CDR3 protein: CASSRPGWETQYF
clone size: NA; D gene: TRBD2; J gene: TRBJ2-1; V gene: TRBV27; CDR3 DNA: TGTGCCAGCAGTTCCCCCCCCGGACTAGCGATCTACAATGAGCAGTTCTTC; CDR3 protein: CASSSPPGLAIYNEQFF